A selection of T cell receptor beta chains follows, all from one sample in a study of PD-1 blockade in classical Hodgkin lymphoma. Some clones are missing from TCRdb's copy, which holds only in-frame ones; the method was immunoSEQ multiplex PCR. The table includes 20,000 to 25,000 clones, more than 60% detected once. Source: peripheral blood mononuclear cells (PBMCs), taken before the second cycle of nivolumab. Every receptor here comes from a human donor with classical Hodgkin lymphoma. The CDR3 runs from the conserved cysteine through the conserved F or W. The D gene is left open where the match is weak. Rows give clone size only sometimes, using once, few, many, or a class for an expanded clone.

j_gene	d_gene	v_gene	abundance	CDR3aa	CDR3nt
TRBJ1-1	TRBD1	TRBV7-9	NA	CASSRTGRSAFF	TGTGCCAGCAGCCGGACAGGGAGATCGGCTTTCTTT
TRBJ1-1	NA	TRBV9	few	CASSVAPKAEAFF	TGTGCCAGCAGCGTAGCCCCGAAGGCTGAAGCTTTCTTT
TRBJ2-7	NA	TRBV18	NA	CASSPSGSSYEQYF	TGTGCCAGCTCACCCTCAGGGAGTTCCTACGAGCAGTACTTC
TRBJ1-2	NA	TRBV15	NA	CATSRRGANYGYTF	TGTGCCACCAGCAGACGAGGGGCTAACTATGGCTACACCTTC
TRBJ2-1	NA	TRBV7-9	NA	CASSLVQPNEQFF	TGTGCCAGCAGCTTAGTACAGCCCAATGAGCAGTTCTTC
TRBJ2-7	TRBD1	TRBV28	NA	CASRDRVYEQYF	TGTGCCAGTCGGGACAGAGTCTACGAGCAGTACTTC
TRBJ2-5	NA	TRBV29-1	NA	CSGGYRGGETQYF	TGCAGCGGCGGTTACAGGGGAGGTGAGACCCAGTACTTC
TRBJ2-1	TRBD2	TRBV29-1	NA	CSVSSGSYNEQFF	TGCAGCGTTTCTAGCGGCTCCTACAATGAGCAGTTCTTC
TRBJ2-7	NA	TRBV28	NA	CASSSDQGPHEQYF	TGTGCCAGCAGTTCCGACCAGGGTCCACACGAGCAGTACTTC
TRBJ1-4	NA	TRBV4-2	few	CASSQEIHATNEKLFF	TGTGCCAGCAGCCAAGAGATCCATGCAACTAATGAAAAACTGTTTTTT
TRBJ1-2	NA	TRBV23-1	NA	CASSPCRADNYGYTF	TGCGCCAGCAGCCCTTGTCGAGCCGATAACTATGGCTACACCTTC
TRBJ2-7	TRBD1	TRBV28	few	CASKSGQNYEQYF	TGTGCCAGCAAATCGGGACAGAACTACGAGCAGTACTTC
TRBJ2-2	NA	TRBV5-4	medium-sized	CASSLIGSSTGELFF	TGTGCCAGCAGCTTGATCGGCTCTAGCACCGGGGAGCTGTTTTTT
TRBJ2-7	TRBD1	TRBV6-5	NA	CASSYSGRQGLYEQYF	TGTGCCAGCAGTTACTCGGGTCGACAGGGGCTCTACGAGCAGTACTTC
TRBJ2-3	TRBD2	TRBV5-8	NA	CASSSGAGGKDGAADTQYF	TGTGCCAGCAGCTCGGGAGCGGGAGGGAAAGACGGGGCCGCAGATACGCAGTATTTT
TRBJ2-5	NA	TRBV28	NA	CASTPYAEETQYF	TGTGCCAGCACCCCCTATGCAGAAGAGACCCAGTACTTC
TRBJ2-1	NA	TRBV11-1	NA	CASSSRGTTYNEQFF	TGTGCCAGCAGCTCGAGGGGAACCACCTACAATGAGCAGTTCTTC
TRBJ1-2	TRBD1	TRBV28	NA	CASSLVNRGNYGYTF	TGTGCCAGCAGTTTAGTAAACAGGGGTAACTATGGCTACACCTTC
TRBJ2-2	NA	TRBV9	NA	CASSASQGKKTGELFF	TGTGCCAGCAGCGCCTCTCAGGGAAAAAAAACCGGGGAGCTGTTTTTT
TRBJ1-6	NA	TRBV29-1	NA	CGARYYNSPLHF	TGCGGGGCGCGCTACTATAATTCACCCCTCCACTTT
TRBJ1-2	NA	TRBV7-2	NA	CASSLGVGDYGYTF	TGTGCCAGCAGCTTAGGAGTCGGCGACTATGGCTACACCTTC
TRBJ2-5	NA	TRBV7-2	few	CASSFTGAQYF	TGTGCCAGCAGCTTTACAGGTGCCCAGTACTTC
TRBJ2-7	NA	TRBV7-2	few	CASSFGLTYEQYF	TGTGCCAGCAGCTTCGGGCTAACCTACGAGCAGTACTTC
TRBJ2-1	TRBD2	TRBV27	NA	CASSLLRTSGGHLLF	TGTGCCAGCAGTTTATTGCGGACTAGCGGGGGCCATTTGCTCTTC
TRBJ1-5	NA	TRBV10-3	NA	CAISEGVRNQPQHF	TGTGCCATCAGTGAAGGGGTGCGCAATCAGCCCCAGCATTTT
TRBJ2-1	TRBD2	TRBV5-6	NA	CASSVGTGLAGGPREQFF	TGTGCCAGCAGCGTAGGTACCGGCCTAGCGGGAGGGCCGCGTGAGCAGTTCTTC
TRBJ1-2	TRBD1	TRBV19	few	CASSIAGTGGYYGYTF	TGTGCCAGTAGTATAGCCGGTACAGGGGGCTACTATGGCTACACCTTC
TRBJ1-5	NA	TRBV28	NA	CASSFGQNQPQHF	TGTGCCAGCAGTTTCGGACAGAATCAGCCCCAGCATTTT
TRBJ1-2	NA	TRBV28	few	CASSLSPSRPYGYTF	TGTGCCAGCAGTTTATCCCCGTCGAGGCCTTATGGCTACACCTTC
TRBJ2-5	NA	TRBV9	NA	CASSVGRGGVETQYF	TGTGCCAGCAGCGTAGGAAGGGGGGGTGTGGAGACCCAGTACTTC
TRBJ2-7	NA	TRBV10-2	NA	CASSTGDNYEQYF	TGCGCCAGCAGCACAGGAGACAATTACGAGCAGTACTTC
TRBJ2-1	NA	TRBV9	NA	CASSVGLLTGYEQFF	TGTGCCAGCAGCGTAGGTCTACTGACGGGCTATGAGCAGTTCTTC
TRBJ2-7	TRBD2	TRBV5-1	NA	CASSLDPTSGILYEQYF	TGCGCCAGCAGCTTGGACCCGACTAGCGGGATTTTGTACGAGCAGTACTTC
TRBJ2-7	TRBD1	TRBV2	NA	CASGRQGAYEQYF	TGTGCCAGCGGGAGACAGGGGGCCTACGAGCAGTACTTC
TRBJ1-2	NA	TRBV19	NA	CASSGYGYTF	TGTGCCAGTAGTGGTTATGGCTACACCTTC
TRBJ1-5	NA	TRBV28	NA	CASSTYPGTGNQPQHF	TGTGCCAGCAGTACTTACCCAGGGACGGGCAATCAGCCCCAGCATTTT
TRBJ2-7	TRBD1	TRBV7-8	NA	CASSIGTGPSYEQYF	TGTGCCAGCAGCATAGGGACAGGCCCTTCCTACGAGCAGTACTTC
TRBJ2-2	NA	TRBV11-3	NA	CASSLHVPPNTGELFF	TGTGCCAGCAGCTTACACGTCCCACCGAACACCGGGGAGCTGTTTTTT
TRBJ2-1	NA	TRBV18	NA	CASSPLSATNEQFF	TGTGCCAGCTCACCGCTTAGCGCAACCAATGAGCAGTTCTTC
TRBJ2-5	TRBD1	TRBV7-9	once	CASSSGTGAQETQYF	TGTGCCAGCAGCTCAGGGACAGGGGCCCAAGAGACCCAGTACTTC
TRBJ1-2	NA	TRBV18	NA	CASSDTASYGYTF	TGTGCCAGCTCAGATACAGCTTCCTATGGCTACACCTTC
TRBJ1-5	TRBD1	TRBV19	few	CATRTGHQPQHF	TGTGCCACTCGGACAGGGCATCAGCCCCAGCATTTT
TRBJ2-7	TRBD2	TRBV7-9	NA	CASSSSGRAGEQYF	TGTGCCAGCAGCTCTAGCGGGAGGGCAGGCGAGCAGTACTTC
TRBJ2-4	TRBD2	TRBV4-1	NA	CASSQDSPVGLAGADIQYF	TGCGCCAGCAGCCAAGATAGCCCCGTGGGACTAGCGGGAGCTGACATTCAGTACTTC
TRBJ2-2	TRBD1	TRBV5-4	NA	CASSSTGGSGGELFF	TGTGCCAGCAGCTCTACAGGGGGCTCAGGCGGGGAGCTGTTTTTT
TRBJ2-7	TRBD1	TRBV6-6	NA	CASSYRDRGDEQYF	TGTGCCAGCAGTTACCGGGACAGGGGGGACGAGCAGTACTTC
TRBJ1-6	NA	TRBV4-3	NA	CASSQEFAGSNSPLHF	TGCGCCAGCAGCCAAGAATTCGCGGGTAGTAATTCACCCCTCCACTTT
TRBJ2-2	NA	TRBV2	NA	CASSELGDTGELFF	TGTGCCAGCAGTGAATTAGGGGACACCGGGGAGCTGTTTTTT
TRBJ2-7	TRBD2	TRBV7-2	NA	CASSFGLVVYEQYF	TGTGCCAGCAGCTTCGGACTAGTAGTGTACGAGCAGTACTTC
TRBJ2-7	NA	TRBV1	NA	CTSSHGTGSYYEQYF	TGCACCAGCAGCCACGGGACAGGGTCTTACTACGAGCAGTACTTC
TRBJ1-1	NA	TRBV5-8	NA	CASSLIGMNTEAFF	TGTGCCAGCAGCTTGATAGGGATGAACACTGAAGCTTTCTTT